Sequencing of this T cell receptor (beta chain) was carried out in a study of early T cells in non-severe SARS-CoV-2 infection. Across the study: Bulk RNA taken from unsorted whole blood was sequenced, leaving chains unpaired.

This clonotype was seen repeatedly, ten times or more. Unique molecular identifiers were affixed to single, distinct cDNA molecules. TCRdb passed the 5' RACE reads through MiXCR, listing each CDR3 protein once. The sample lists about 17,000 distinct CDR3 sequences; around 5.6% were seen once. This receptor was taken from an adult who was a healthcare worker with PCR-confirmed SARS-CoV-2 infection or an uninfected control (not recorded which). Sequencing was performed on whole blood, taken at baseline.

The CDR3 bases are TGCAGTGCCCAAAGACAGGGTATCTCCTACGAGCAGTACTTC. Translation: CSAQRQGISYEQYF. The genes are TRBV20-1 and TRBJ2-7; the match to TRBD1 covers 7 bases. With V trimmed by 6 bases and J by 0 bases, 8 bases remained unmatched. The CDR3 spans 14 residues. Germline V gene data show CDR1 as DFQATT and CDR2 as SNEGSKA (reference sequence).